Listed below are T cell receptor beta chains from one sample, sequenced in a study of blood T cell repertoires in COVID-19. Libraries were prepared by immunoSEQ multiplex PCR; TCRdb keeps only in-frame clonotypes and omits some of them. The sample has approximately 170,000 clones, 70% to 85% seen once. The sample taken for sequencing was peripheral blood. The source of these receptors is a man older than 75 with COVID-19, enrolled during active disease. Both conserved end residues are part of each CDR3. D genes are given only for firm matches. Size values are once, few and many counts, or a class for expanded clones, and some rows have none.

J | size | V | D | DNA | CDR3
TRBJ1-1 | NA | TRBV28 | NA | TGTGCCAGCATAGGACAGTTGAACACTGAAGCTTTCTTT | CASIGQLNTEAFF
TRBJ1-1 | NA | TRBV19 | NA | TGTGCCAGTAGTATAGAGGGGAGGACTGAAGCTTTCTTT | CASSIEGRTEAFF
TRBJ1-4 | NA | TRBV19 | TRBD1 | TGTGCCAGTAGCCATGACAGGGGCGGACAAAATGAAAAACTGTTTTTT | CASSHDRGGQNEKLFF
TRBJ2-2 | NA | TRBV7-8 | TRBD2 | TGTGCCAGCAGCCGTGGACTAGCGGGAGTGAACACCGGGGAGCTGTTTTTT | CASSRGLAGVNTGELFF
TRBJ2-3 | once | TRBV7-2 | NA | TGTGCCAGCAGCCAAGGGGGGGCCAAAACAGATACGCAGTATTTT | CASSQGGAKTDTQYF
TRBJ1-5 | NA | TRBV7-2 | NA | TGTGCCAGCAGCTCCAATGGAGGGCCCCAGCATTTT | CASSSNGGPQHF
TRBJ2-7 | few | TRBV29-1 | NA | TGCAGCGTGACCCGTGAAGTCGCGGGACGGGGGGAGCAGTACTTC | CSVTREVAGRGEQYF
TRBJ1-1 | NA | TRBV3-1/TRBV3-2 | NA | TGTGCCAGCAGCCATGAGACTACCGCTTTCTTT | CASSHETTAFF
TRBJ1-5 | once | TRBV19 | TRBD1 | TGTGCCAGTACCAGGACAGGGAATCAGCCCCAGCATTTT | CASTRTGNQPQHF
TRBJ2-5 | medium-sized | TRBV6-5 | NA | TGTGCCAGCAGACAGGGATCGCAAGAGACCCAGTACTTC | CASRQGSQETQYF
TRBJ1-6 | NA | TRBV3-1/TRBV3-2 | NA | TGTGCCAGCAGCCAAGGAGGGAACCATAATTCACCCCTCCACTTT | CASSQGGNHNSPLHF
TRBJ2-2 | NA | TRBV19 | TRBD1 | TGTGCCAGTACCCCCTGGACAGGCGATAACACCGGGGAGCTGTTTTTT | CASTPWTGDNTGELFF
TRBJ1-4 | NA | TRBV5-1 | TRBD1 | TGCGCCAGCCGCAAGACGGCCACAGGGGGTATTGAAAAACTGTTTTTT | CASRKTATGGIEKLFF
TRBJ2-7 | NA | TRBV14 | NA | TGTGCCAGCAGCCTAGACTGGCGGGCCTACGAGCAGTACTTC | CASSLDWRAYEQYF
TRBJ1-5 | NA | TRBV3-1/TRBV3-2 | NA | TGTGCCAGCAGCCAAGGGGCAGGGTCTCAGCCCCAGCATTTT | CASSQGAGSQPQHF
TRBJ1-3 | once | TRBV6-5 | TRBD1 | TGTGCCACCAAGGGGGCAGGGAATGGAAACACCATATATTTT | CATKGAGNGNTIYF
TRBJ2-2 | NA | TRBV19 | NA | TGTGCCAGTAGTATGAGGACAGCTTACACCGGGGAGCTGTTTTTT | CASSMRTAYTGELFF
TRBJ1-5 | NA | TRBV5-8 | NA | TGTGCCAGCAGCTGGCGCAGGCGAAATAGCAATCAGCCCCAGCATTTT | CASSWRRRNSNQPQHF